The rows below give T cell receptor beta chains drawn from one sample of a study of response to subunit inactivated influenza vaccine. A single record per CDR3 protein comes from TCRdb applying MiXCR to the RT-PCR reads. This table holds about 160,000 distinct CDR3 sequences, approximately 11% found once. The starting material was non-naive T cells sorted from PBMCs, obtained 35 to 45 days after vaccination. Source of these receptors: a man aged 50 to 60 who received an inactivated influenza vaccine. The CDR3 runs from the conserved cysteine through the conserved F or W. A D gene is named only where the DNA matches it firmly. The size of a clone is reported for some rows only, either as once, few or many, or as a class for expanded clones.

.	few	TRBV29-1	TRBJ1-3	TGCAGCGTTGCTCTCCAGGGGAACACCATATATTTT	CSVALQGNTIYF
TRBD2	many	TRBV20-1	TRBJ2-1	TGCAGTGCTAGAGGGGGCGGGAGGGCCTTCCGCAATGAGCAGTTCTTC	CSARGGGRAFRNEQFF
.	many	TRBV7-2	TRBJ2-1	TGTGCCAGCAGCTTAACCCGGACAGCCTACAATGAGCAGTTCTTC	CASSLTRTAYNEQFF
TRBD1	few	TRBV7-2	TRBJ1-2	TGTGCCAGCAGCCCCGAGACAGGGGTTCACGGCTACACCTTC	CASSPETGVHGYTF
.	few	TRBV6-1	TRBJ1-5	TGTGCCAGCAGTGAAGACAGGAAATCGTCGCTTAACAATCAGCCCCAGCATTTT	CASSEDRKSSLNNQPQHF
.	many	TRBV21-1	TRBJ2-7	TGTGCCCCCCTCTCGGATAGCCGTTATGCCTACGAGCAGTACTTC	CAPLSDSRYAYEQYF
.	.	TRBV14	TRBJ1-2	TGTGCCAGCAGCCAAGATCAGTTTCAGGGGTACTATGGCTACACCTTC	CASSQDQFQGYYGYTF
TRBD2	.	TRBV11-1	TRBJ2-2	TGTGCCAGCAAATATAGACTAGCGGGAGGCGCGAACACCGGGGAGCTGTTTTTT	CASKYRLAGGANTGELFF
.	many	TRBV20-1	TRBJ1-1	TGCAGTGCTAAGGACAGCTTTAACACTGAAGCTTTCTTT	CSAKDSFNTEAFF
TRBD1	few	TRBV10-3	TRBJ1-1	TGTGCCATCAGGCAGAATCCCGGGACAGGGGACACTGAAGCTTTCTTT	CAIRQNPGTGDTEAFF
TRBD1	.	TRBV2	TRBJ2-3	TGTGCCAGCAGTCGGGACAGTCCTTCCACAGATACGCAGTATTTT	CASSRDSPSTDTQYF
.	few	TRBV12-3/TRBV12-4	TRBJ1-2	TGTGCCAGCAGCTCCGGGGGGGCACATGGCTACACCTTC	CASSSGGAHGYTF
TRBD2	.	TRBV27	TRBJ2-7	TGTGCCAGCGGAGCGGGAGGACGCTACGAGCAGTACTTC	CASGAGGRYEQYF
TRBD2	many	TRBV3-1	TRBJ2-7	TGTGCCAGCAGACTCACTAGCGGGAGTACCTACGAGCAGTACTTC	CASRLTSGSTYEQYF
.	few	TRBV7-6	TRBJ1-3	TGTGCCAGCATCCTACCGAAGGGAAGTGGAAACACCATATATTTT	CASILPKGSGNTIYF
TRBD1	.	TRBV25-1	TRBJ2-5	TGTGCCACCAGTGGACAGGGTAGCGGCCAAGAGACCCAGTACTTC	CATSGQGSGQETQYF
.	many	TRBV7-7	TRBJ2-3	TGTGCTAGCAGCTTAGTCGTAGCGAACAGGCAGTATTTT	CASSLVVANRQYF
.	.	TRBV27	TRBJ2-1	TGTGCCAGCAGTTCGCGAAGCGGGCTGAGCTCCTACAATGAGCAGTTCTTC	CASSSRSGLSSYNEQFF
.	few	TRBV5-1	TRBJ2-6	TGCGCCAGCAGCCCTGGGGCAGGCATGACCTCTGGGGCCAACGTCCTGACTTTC	CASSPGAGMTSGANVLTF
.	few	TRBV24-1	TRBJ2-3	TGTGCCACCAGAGGACGGGGAGATACGCAGTATTTT	CATRGRGDTQYF
.	.	TRBV20-1	TRBJ2-7	TGCAGTGCTAGGACCCGGGACAACTCCTACGAGCAGTACTTC	CSARTRDNSYEQYF
.	.	TRBV7-6	TRBJ2-3	TGTGCCAGCAGCCCCCAGATATCAGATACGCAGTATTTT	CASSPQISDTQYF
TRBD2	many	TRBV20-1	TRBJ2-7	TGCAGTGCTAGAGGACTAGCGGGAGGGCCCCGCCAACACGAGCAGTACTTC	CSARGLAGGPRQHEQYF
TRBD2	many	TRBV12-3/TRBV12-4	TRBJ2-1	TGTGCCAGCAGTGAATGGAGCGGGATCGACAATGAGCAGTTCTTC	CASSEWSGIDNEQFF
TRBD1	.	TRBV5-1	TRBJ1-6	TGCGCCAGCAGCACCCGACAGGGCCCGGATTCACCCCTCCACTTT	CASSTRQGPDSPLHF
.	few	TRBV20-1	TRBJ2-5	TGCAGTGCGGCCCACGATGCGACCCAGTACTTC	CSAAHDATQYF
TRBD2	.	TRBV29-1	TRBJ2-7	TGCAGCGCTGGGACTAACGAGCAGTACTTC	CSAGTNEQYF
.	many	TRBV4-1	TRBJ1-1	TGCGCCAGCAGCCAAGATCGATTCATGAACACTGAAGCTTTCTTT	CASSQDRFMNTEAFF
.	many	TRBV3-1	TRBJ1-1	TGTGCCAGCAGCCAAGTTGGGAACACTGAAGCTTTCTTT	CASSQVGNTEAFF
.	many	TRBV20-1	TRBJ2-5	TGCAGTGCTAGGATCTGGGAGAAAGAGACCCAGTACTTC	CSARIWEKETQYF